Below are 16 T cell receptor beta chains sequenced from a single sample in a study of cytomegalovirus exposure and HLA in healthy donors. Primers: 60 Vbeta forward and 13 Jbeta reverse. Only in-frame clones appear in the TCRdb table, and some are missing; sequencing was by immunoSEQ multiplex PCR. The sample has roughly 100,000 clones, over 70% seen once. The material sequenced was PBMCs. The receptors originated from a man in his fifties in good health and CMV-seropositive.

CDR3 bases: TGTGCCAGCAGTGGGAGAGACTCTAGTCCAACTTTCTACAATGAGCAGTTCTTC. Its protein product is CASSGRDSSPTFYNEQFF. This sequence joins TRBV6-1 and TRBJ2-1; D is ambiguous. Germline-derived CDR1 and CDR2 are MNHNS and SASEGT. This CDR3 has 18 residues. Trimming left V 4 bases short and J 3 bases short, with 22 bases between.

The V and J genes are TRBV5-6 and TRBJ2-1, with D possibly being TRBD2 (5 bases). From germline, CDR1 is SGHDT and CDR2 YYEEEE. This CDR3 has 14 amino acids. Trimming shortened V by 3 bases and J by 5 bases, and 12 bases separated the two germline ends. CDR3 in amino acids: CASSSPKRNNEQFF. The CDR3 bases are TGTGCCAGCAGCTCCCCGAAGCGGAACAATGAGCAGTTCTTC.

The CDR3 DNA reads TGTGCCGGGACTAGCGGGAGTTCGTACAATGAGCAGTTCTTC. The encoded protein is CAGTSGSSYNEQFF. The V and J genes are TRBV30 and TRBJ2-1, with TRBD2 matching over 14 bases. This CDR3 contains 14 residues. Germline CDR1 and CDR2: GTSNPN and SVGIG (reference sequence). J lost 4 bases, V lost 8 bases, and 4 bases had no gene match.

The rearrangement links TRBV7-3 to TRBJ2-5; 7 bases fit TRBD2. V shed 5 bases and J 4 bases; nucleotides not matched to a gene: 10. The CDR3 runs to 15 residues. In germline, CDR1 is SGHTA, CDR2 FQGTGA. The CDR3 spells CASSPTGTKGETQYF. CDR3 bases: TGTGCCAGCAGCCCCACCGGGACTAAGGGAGAGACCCAGTACTTC.

This chain joins TRBV5-6 and TRBJ1-4, with D possibly being TRBD1 (5 bases). CDR1 and CDR2 from the germline V gene are SGHDT and YYEEEE. This CDR3 has 15 residues. Between the trimmed V and J ends, which lost 0 bases and 4 bases, there was a span of 10 bases. CDR3 in amino acids: CASSLDGGDNEKLFF. The CDR3 nucleotides are TGTGCCAGCAGCTTGGACGGGGGGGATAATGAAAAACTGTTTTTT.

CDR3: CASSLWTGMNTEAFF. As DNA, the CDR3 is TGTGCCAGCAGCTTATGGACAGGGATGAACACTGAAGCTTTCTTT. This chain uses TRBV5-4 with TRBJ1-1; TRBD1 agrees at 8 bases. Germline-derived CDR1 and CDR2 are SGHNT and YYREEE (reference sequence). The CDR3 extends over 15 amino acids. V was pared by 2 bases and J by 0 bases, with 3 bases of the junction left unmatched.

This sequence joins TRBV5-1 and TRBJ2-2; weak D call: TRBD2 (7 bases). The CDR3 has 16 amino acids. Germline V gives CDR1 SGHRS, CDR2 YFSETQ. The V end was cut by 0 bases, the J end by 0 bases, with 9 bases between. CDR3 sequence reads: CASSLGGGSNTGELFF. The CDR3 coding sequence is TGCGCCAGCAGCTTGGGGGGGGGCTCGAACACCGGGGAGCTGTTTTTT.

This clone occurred once. The rearrangement uses TRBV6-1 and TRBJ2-5; tentatively, D is TRBD1 (6 bases). The CDR3 length is 13 residues. Germline assignment: CDR1 MNHNS and CDR2 SASEGT. V was cut by 2 bases and J by 5 bases, with 9 bases left in between. This chain's CDR3 is CASSEMQGETQYF. The CDR3 DNA reads TGTGCCAGCAGTGAAATGCAGGGGGAGACCCAGTACTTC.

About this clone: Other DNA sequences in the same sample also yield this CDR3. J is TRBJ2-7 and V is TRBV18; 9 positions match TRBD2. This CDR3 is built from 14 residues. Germline loops: CDR1 KGHSH, CDR2 LQKENI. Losses at the gene ends were 5 bases for V and 2 bases for J; bases not matched to a gene: 4. The DNA of the CDR3 is TGTGCCAGCTCAACGACTAGCGGCCCCTACGAGCAGTACTTC. Its translation: CASSTTSGPYEQYF.

This clone appeared a few times. The rearrangement links TRBV30 to TRBJ2-1, with 15 bases aligning to TRBD2. Trimming removed 1 base from V and 10 bases from J; junction bases left unmatched: 2. CDR3 length equals 14 residues. From germline, CDR1 is GTSNPN and CDR2 SVGIG (reference sequence). Written as DNA, the CDR3 is TGTGCCTGGAGTGGCGGACTAGCGGGGGGGGAGCAGTTCTTC. Translating it yields CAWSGGLAGGEQFF.

The rearrangement uses TRBV27 and TRBJ2-5; maybe TRBD1 (5 bases). The CDR3 loop spans 14 amino acids. Germline V lookup: CDR1 MNHEY, CDR2 SMNVEV (reference sequence). V dropped 3 bases and J dropped 3 bases, with 11 bases sitting between them. For the CDR3, the DNA is TGTGCCAGCAGTTTTACAGGTTGGGAAGAGACCCAGTACTTC. This sequence encodes CASSFTGWEETQYF.

V gene TRBV10-1 combines with J gene TRBJ1-3; TRBD1 might be the D (5 bases). The germline CDR1 and CDR2 sequences are WNHNN and SYGVQD (reference sequence). Trimming took off 3 bases at V and 0 bases at J, with 12 bases between the two ends. The CDR3 consists of 16 residues. The CDR3 loop reads CASSDIGGVSGNTIYF. CDR3 coding DNA: TGCGCCAGCAGTGATATCGGAGGGGTCTCTGGAAACACCATATATTTT.

The chain uses TRBV30 and TRBJ1-2; D uncertain. V was pared by 5 bases and J by 8 bases, with 21 bases between. This CDR3 has 14 amino acids. Germline V lookup: CDR1 GTSNPN, CDR2 SVGIG (reference sequence). CDR3 nucleotide sequence: TGTGCCTGGGCGACGCGGGCCGGCGGGGAGGGCTACACCTTC. This encodes CAWATRAGGEGYTF.

The chain has TRBV11-2 and TRBJ1-5, with 7 bases fitting TRBD1. The CDR3 runs to 15 residues. Germline trimming cut 5 bases from V and 4 bases from J; bases unmatched to any gene: 8. The germline V gene encodes CDR1 SGHAT and CDR2 FQNNGV. DNA for the CDR3: TGTGCCAGCAGCAACGGACAGGACCCTAATCAGCCCCAGCATTTT. Its protein product is CASSNGQDPNQPQHF.

V gene TRBV7-6 combines with J gene TRBJ2-1; the match to TRBD2 covers 16 bases. This CDR3 spans 16 amino acids. CDR1 SGHVS and CDR2 FNYEAQ come from the germline V gene. Losses at the gene ends were 5 bases for V and 12 bases for J; bases not matched to a gene: 10. Written as DNA, the CDR3 is TGTGCCAGCAGCCCAGGGACTAGCGGGAGGGGCAGAGGGCAGTTCTTC. Translated, it gives CASSPGTSGRGRGQFF.

V is TRBV6-5 and J is TRBJ2-7; 9 positions agree with TRBD1. Germline V lookup: CDR1 MNHEY, CDR2 SVGAGI. Germline trimming cut 3 bases from V and 4 bases from J; bases unmatched to any gene: 4. The CDR3 extends over 14 amino acids. The CDR3 sequence is CASSYSDRGYEQYF. The DNA for the CDR3 is TGTGCCAGCAGTTATTCGGACAGGGGTTACGAGCAGTACTTC.